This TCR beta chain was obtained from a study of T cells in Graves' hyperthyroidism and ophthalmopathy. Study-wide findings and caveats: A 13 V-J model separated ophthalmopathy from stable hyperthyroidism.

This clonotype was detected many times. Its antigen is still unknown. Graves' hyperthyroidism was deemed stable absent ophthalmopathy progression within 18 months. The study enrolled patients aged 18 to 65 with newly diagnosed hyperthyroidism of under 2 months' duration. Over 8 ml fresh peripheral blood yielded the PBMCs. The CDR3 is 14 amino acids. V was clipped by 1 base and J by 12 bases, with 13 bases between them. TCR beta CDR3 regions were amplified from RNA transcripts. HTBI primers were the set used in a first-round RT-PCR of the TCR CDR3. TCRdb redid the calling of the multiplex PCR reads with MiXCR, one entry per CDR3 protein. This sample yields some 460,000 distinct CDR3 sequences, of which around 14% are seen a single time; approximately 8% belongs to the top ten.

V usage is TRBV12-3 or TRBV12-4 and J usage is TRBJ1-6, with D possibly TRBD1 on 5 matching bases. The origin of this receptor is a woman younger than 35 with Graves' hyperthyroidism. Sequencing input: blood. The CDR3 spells CASSLGHRRGPLHF. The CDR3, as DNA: TGTGCCAGCAGTTTAGGACACCGGAGGGGACCCCTCCACTTT.